This T cell receptor (beta chain) came from a study of blood T cells in healthy people across ages (dated by TCRdb to the mid-2010s). Background on the whole study: Template switching captured roughly one uniquely barcoded TCR beta cDNA molecule per two T cells in model experiments. Age-related changes in TCR beta repertoire diversity were measured in the study by deep sequencing normalized with unique cDNA molecular identifiers. The donors were split into four age groups: young (average 16 years), middle-aged (about 40), aged (roughly 68) and long-lived (about 74). To avoid experimental bias, donors of different ages were randomly spread across the sequencing lanes. For two donors (one aged 18 to 29 and one aged 80 or older), the study analyzed two additional independent replicas of 1 million unique cDNA reads from the same blood draw. Overall study outcomes, separate from this receptor: Compared with the aged group, the long-lived group had more naive CD4+ T cells, fewer expanded clones and increased TCR diversity, a pattern suggesting age selection. There was a strong correlation between observed TCR beta diversity and the percentage of naive T cells measured by flow cytometry. Observed TCR beta diversity per million T cells fell roughly linearly with age, and a significant reduction was already apparent by age about 43. Conclusive comparison of naive and antigen-experienced compartments was prevented by the profiling of bulk unsorted PBMCs. Estimates of total diversity based on one million sequenced T cells were regarded as lower bounds and as underestimates. Because the CMV infection status of the donors was unknown, age-related changes in expanded clonotypes may potentially have been confounded.

Library construction relied on 5' RACE. Sequencing used an Illumina HiSeq 2500. A second PCR of about 6 to 11 cycles was run with a J-beta primer mix and a sample-barcoded 5' primer. A unique molecular identifier was introduced onto each TCR beta cDNA molecule by a template-switch 5' adaptor carrying 12 random nucleotides. Each sample yielded at least 2.5 million CDR3-containing paired-end reads. The Mint cDNA synthesis kit, primed by a TRBC-specific oligonucleotide, was used to synthesize first-strand cDNA from all RNA. Following uracil-DNA glycosylase treatment, all cDNA underwent a first 18-cycle PCR with the universal primers M1SS and BC2_uni_R. The authors' analysis ran thus. For normalization, 1 million high-quality reads were randomly selected from each sample, with every read carrying a distinct molecular identifier. Reads with shared molecular identifiers were discarded instead of being binned into consensus sequences. CDR3 identification, clonotype clustering and error correction used MiTCR with a Q25 quality threshold and the strictest error-elimination algorithm. A nonparametric unseen species model with Euler transformation was used to estimate lower-bound total TCR beta diversity. The public reads were reanalyzed by TCRdb: fastp trimming at Q25, MiXCR alignment, in-frame beta chains only. Each CDR3 protein appears once, grouped with its most common genes and DNA. TCRdb, rather than the study authors, made the V and J calls. This sample gives about 830,000 distinct CDR3 sequences in total; approximately 59% of them show up just once. The top ten hold around a quarter of the sample.

The approximately 39 donors, aged roughly 6 to 95 years, were systemically healthy Caucasian individuals from Russia. Each donor gave about 9.7 milliliters of peripheral blood, drawn into EDTA-treated Vacutainer tubes. Ficoll-Paque density-gradient centrifugation was used to isolate PBMCs, with at least 7 million obtained per sample. Trizol reagent was used to extract total RNA from PBMCs, with at least 6 micrograms per sample. For every donor, flow cytometry on a PBMC aliquot measured the percentage of naive CD45RAhigh/CD27high T cells. Regarding this clonotype: Its antigen target is currently unknown. Qualities for individual bases were not recorded, and no much larger clone is one base off.

From the germline V gene, CDR1 is MNHEY and CDR2 is SVGAGI. Counted from cysteine to phenylalanine, this CDR3 has 17 amino acids. Of the read, only the CDR3 DNA is kept; its 51 bases are in frame from base 1. A distance of 14 bases separates the germline ends of V and J, which lose 0 bases and 0 bases respectively. The origin of this receptor is a man aged 30 to 39 in good health. Input material: blood. In this chain, TRBV6-5 is recombined with TRBJ2-5; tentative D gene TRBD2, with 5 bases matching. The nucleotide sequence reads as follows: TGTGCCAGCAGTTACTCGGCAGGTCAGCGGTACCAAGAGACCCAGTACTTC. It encodes CASSYSAGQRYQETQYF.